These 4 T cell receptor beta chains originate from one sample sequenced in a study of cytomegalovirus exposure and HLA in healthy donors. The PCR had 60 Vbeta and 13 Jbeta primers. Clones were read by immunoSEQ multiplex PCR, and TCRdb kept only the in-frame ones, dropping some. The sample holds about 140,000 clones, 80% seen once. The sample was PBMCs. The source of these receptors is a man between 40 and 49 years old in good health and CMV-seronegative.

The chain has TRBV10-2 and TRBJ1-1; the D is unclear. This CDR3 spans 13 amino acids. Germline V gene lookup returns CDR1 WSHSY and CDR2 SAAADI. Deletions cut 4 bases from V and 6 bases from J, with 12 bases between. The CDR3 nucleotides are TGCGCCAGCAGTGGACGCGGGGAAGCTGAAGCTTTCTTT. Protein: CASSGRGEAEAFF.

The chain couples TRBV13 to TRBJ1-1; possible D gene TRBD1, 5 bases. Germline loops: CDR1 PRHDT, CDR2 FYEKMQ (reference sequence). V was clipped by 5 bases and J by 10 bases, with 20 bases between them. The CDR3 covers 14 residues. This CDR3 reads CASSTDRAQGGAFF. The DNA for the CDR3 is TGTGCCAGCAGCACAGACCGGGCCCAGGGAGGAGCTTTCTTT.

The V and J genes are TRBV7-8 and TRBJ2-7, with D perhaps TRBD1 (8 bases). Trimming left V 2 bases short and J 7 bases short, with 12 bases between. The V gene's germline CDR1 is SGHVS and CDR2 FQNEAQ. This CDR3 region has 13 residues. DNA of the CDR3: TGTGCCAGCAGCTTAACAGGGGGGGAAGAGCAGTACTTC. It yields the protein CASSLTGGEEQYF.

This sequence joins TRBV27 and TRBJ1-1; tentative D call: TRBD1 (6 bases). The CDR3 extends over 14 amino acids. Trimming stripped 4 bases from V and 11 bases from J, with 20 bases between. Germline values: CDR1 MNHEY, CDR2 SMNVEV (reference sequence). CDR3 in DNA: TGTGCCAGCAGTTCCCACCTCACAGGGTCCTCTGCTTTCTTT. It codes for CASSSHLTGSSAFF.